This entry features one TCR beta chain sequence. The entry originates in a study of OX40 agonist ivuxolimab in advanced cancers. Study background: The dose of intravenous ivuxolimab that patients received every 2 weeks ranged from 0.01 to 10 mg/kg. Head and neck, renal cell, melanoma or hepatocellular carcinoma were the cancers that dose-escalation patients had.

Looked up from germline, CDR1 is KGHSH and CDR2 is LQKENI. The CDR3 runs to 16 residues. V was clipped by 4 bases and J by 4 bases; unmatched bases: 10. Using immunoSEQ multiplex PCR, the repertoire was profiled, and TCRdb retains in-frame clones only, with some absent. The table records over 20,000 clones, about three quarters of them present only once. The gene calls are TRBV18 and TRBJ1-3; TRBD1 matches 7 bases. The sequenced sample was CD4+ or CD8+ T cells sorted from blood, obtained in a trial of the OX40 agonist ivuxolimab. The sequence was obtained from an adult with an advanced solid tumor such as melanoma, head and neck, liver or kidney cancer. The CDR3 loop reads CASSRDSTGDGNTIYF. The CDR3 DNA reads as TGTGCCAGCTCACGAGATTCAACAGGGGACGGAAACACCATATATTTT.